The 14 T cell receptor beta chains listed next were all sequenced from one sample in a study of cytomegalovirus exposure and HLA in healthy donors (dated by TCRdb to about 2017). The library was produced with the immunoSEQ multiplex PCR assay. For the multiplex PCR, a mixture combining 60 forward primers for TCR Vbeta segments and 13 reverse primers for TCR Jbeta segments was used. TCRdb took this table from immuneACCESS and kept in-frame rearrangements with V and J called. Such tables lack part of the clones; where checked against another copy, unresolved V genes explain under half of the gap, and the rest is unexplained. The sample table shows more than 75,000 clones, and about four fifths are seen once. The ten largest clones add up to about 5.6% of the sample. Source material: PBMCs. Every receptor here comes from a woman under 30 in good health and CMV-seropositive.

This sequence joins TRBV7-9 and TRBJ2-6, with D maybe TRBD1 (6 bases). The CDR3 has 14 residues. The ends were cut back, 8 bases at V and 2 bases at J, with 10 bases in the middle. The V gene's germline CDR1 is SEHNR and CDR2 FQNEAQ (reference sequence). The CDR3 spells CASPPGAGANVLTF. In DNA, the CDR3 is TGTGCCAGCCCGCCAGGGGCTGGGGCCAACGTCCTGACTTTC.

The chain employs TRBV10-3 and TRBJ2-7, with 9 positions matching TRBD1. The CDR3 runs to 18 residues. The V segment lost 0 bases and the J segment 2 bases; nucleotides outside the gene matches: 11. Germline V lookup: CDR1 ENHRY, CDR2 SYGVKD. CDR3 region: CAISESKLTGGQAYEQYF. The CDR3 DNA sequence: TGTGCCATCAGTGAGTCGAAATTAACAGGGGGCCAAGCCTACGAGCAGTACTTC.

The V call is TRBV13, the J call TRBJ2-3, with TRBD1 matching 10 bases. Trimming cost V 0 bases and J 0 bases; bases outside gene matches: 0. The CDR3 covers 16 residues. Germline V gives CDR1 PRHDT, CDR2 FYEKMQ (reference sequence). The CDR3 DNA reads TGTGCCAGCAGCTTAGGGACAGGGGGCAGCACAGATACGCAGTATTTT. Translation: CASSLGTGGSTDTQYF.

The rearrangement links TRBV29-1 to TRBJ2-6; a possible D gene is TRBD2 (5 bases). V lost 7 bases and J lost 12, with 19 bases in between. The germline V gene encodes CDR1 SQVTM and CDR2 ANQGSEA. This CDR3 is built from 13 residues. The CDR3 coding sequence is TGCAGCGCTCACCTCACGGGGTCAGGCGTCCTGACTTTC. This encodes CSAHLTGSGVLTF.

The CDR3 sequence is CASSEPDRLTGELFF. The CDR3 DNA reads as TGTGCCAGCAGTGAACCCGACCGACTCACCGGGGAGCTGTTTTTT. The chain couples TRBV25-1 to TRBJ2-2; D unresolved. Germline CDR1 and CDR2: MGHDK and SYGVNS. The CDR3 consists of 15 residues. Trimming removed 2 bases from V and 4 bases from J, with 11 bases in between.

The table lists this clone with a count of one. The CDR3: CASSAEDSANYGYTF. In nucleotides, the CDR3 is TGTGCCAGCAGCGCTGAGGATTCAGCTAACTATGGCTACACCTTC. J is TRBJ1-2 and V is TRBV9; D is ambiguous. CDR3 length: 15 amino acids. The germline V and J ends were trimmed by 3 bases and 0 bases, with 12 bases remaining between them. From germline, CDR1 is SGDLS and CDR2 YYNGEE.

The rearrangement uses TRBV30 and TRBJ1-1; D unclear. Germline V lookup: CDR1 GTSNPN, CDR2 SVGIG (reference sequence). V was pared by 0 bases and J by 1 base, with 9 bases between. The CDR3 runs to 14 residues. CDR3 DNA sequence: TGTGCCTGGAGTGTAAGAGTTAGGAACACTGAAGCTTTCTTT. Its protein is CAWSVRVRNTEAFF. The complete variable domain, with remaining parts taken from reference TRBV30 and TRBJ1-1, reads SQTIHQWPATLVQPVGSPLSLECTVEGTSNPNLYWYRQAAGRGLQLLFYSVGIGQISSEVPQNLSASRPQDRQFILSSKKLLLSDSGFYLCAWSVRVRNTEAFFGQGTRLTVV.

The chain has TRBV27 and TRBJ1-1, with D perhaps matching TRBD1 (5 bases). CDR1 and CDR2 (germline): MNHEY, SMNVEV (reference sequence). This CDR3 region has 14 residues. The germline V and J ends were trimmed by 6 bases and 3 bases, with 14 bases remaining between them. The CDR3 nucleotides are TGTGCCAGCAGCCACGACAGACTCTACACTGAAGCTTTCTTT. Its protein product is CASSHDRLYTEAFF.

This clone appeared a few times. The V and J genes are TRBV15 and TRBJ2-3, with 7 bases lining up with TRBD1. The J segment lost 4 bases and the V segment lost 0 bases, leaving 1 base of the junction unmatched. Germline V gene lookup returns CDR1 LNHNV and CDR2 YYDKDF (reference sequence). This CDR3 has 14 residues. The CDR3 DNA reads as TGTGCCACCAGCAGAGAGCAGGGGGCAGATACGCAGTATTTT. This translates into CATSREQGADTQYF.

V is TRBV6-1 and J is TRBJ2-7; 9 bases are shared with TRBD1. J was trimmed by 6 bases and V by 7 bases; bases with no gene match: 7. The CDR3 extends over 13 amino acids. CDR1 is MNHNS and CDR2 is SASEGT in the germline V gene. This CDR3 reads CASKTGQGLEQYF. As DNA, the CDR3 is TGTGCCAGCAAAACGGGACAGGGTCTCGAGCAGTACTTC.

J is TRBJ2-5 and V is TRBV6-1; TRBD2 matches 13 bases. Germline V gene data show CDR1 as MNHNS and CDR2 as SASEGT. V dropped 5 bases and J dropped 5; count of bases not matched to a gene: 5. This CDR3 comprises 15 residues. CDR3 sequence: CASSWTSGGGETQYF. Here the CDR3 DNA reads TGTGCCAGCAGTTGGACTAGCGGGGGTGGGGAGACCCAGTACTTC.

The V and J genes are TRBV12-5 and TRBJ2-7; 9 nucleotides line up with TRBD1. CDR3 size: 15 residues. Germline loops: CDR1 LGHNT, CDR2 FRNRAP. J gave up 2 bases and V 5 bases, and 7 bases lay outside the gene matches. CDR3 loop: CASGPLRQGAYEQYF. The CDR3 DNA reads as TGTGCTAGTGGTCCCCTGAGACAGGGGGCCTACGAGCAGTACTTC. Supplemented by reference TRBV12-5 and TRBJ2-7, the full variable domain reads DARVTQTPRHKVTEMGQEVTMRCQPILGHNTVFWYRQTMMQGLELLAYFRNRAPLDDSGMPKDRFSAEMPDATLATLKIQPSEPRDSAVYFCASGPLRQGAYEQYFGPGTRLTVT.

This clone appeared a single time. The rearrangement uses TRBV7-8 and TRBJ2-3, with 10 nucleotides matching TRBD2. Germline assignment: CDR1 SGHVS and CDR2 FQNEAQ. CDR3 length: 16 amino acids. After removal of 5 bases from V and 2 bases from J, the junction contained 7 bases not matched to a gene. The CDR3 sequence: CASSPQRGGVTDTQYF. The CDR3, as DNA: TGTGCCAGCAGCCCCCAGCGGGGGGGCGTCACAGATACGCAGTATTTT.

CDR3 bases: TGCGCCAGCAGTCCCAATACCCTCGGACTAGCGGGGGGTCACGAGCAGTACTTC. This translates into CASSPNTLGLAGGHEQYF. The chain links TRBV10-1 to TRBJ2-7; 14 bases line up with TRBD2. With 5 bases clipped from V and 5 bases from J, the junction kept 14 bases outside the gene matches. The V gene's germline CDR1 is WNHNN and CDR2 SYGVQD (reference sequence). This CDR3 is built from 18 residues.